These 2 T cell receptor beta chains originate from one sample sequenced in a study of patients and donors after allogeneic stem cell transplantation. TCRdb redid the calling of the RT-PCR reads with MiXCR, one entry per CDR3 protein. The sample contains about 110,000 distinct CDR3 sequences, 35% of which appear only once. Sequencing was performed on blood, either unsorted or a sorted T cell fraction (not recorded which). All receptors come from a human donor who was either an allogeneic HSCT recipient or a stem cell or donor lymphocyte infusion donor (not recorded which). It is not recorded whose cells these are; they may come from a transplant donor.

This clonotype was observed many times. V and J are TRBV5-1 and TRBJ2-1; 7 bases match TRBD2. CDR3 length equals 14 residues. The V gene end was trimmed by 2 bases and the J gene end by 5 bases; junction bases not matched to a gene: 4. Germline V gene lookup returns CDR1 SGHRS and CDR2 YFSETQ. CDR3 in amino acids: CASSFTSANNEQFF. The DNA for the CDR3 is TGCGCCAGCAGCTTTACTAGCGCAAACAATGAGCAGTTCTTC.

The gene calls are TRBV20-1 and TRBJ1-1; D unclear. Trimming took off 0 bases at V and 1 base at J, with 12 bases between the two ends. CDR3 length: 15 amino acids. CDR1 and CDR2 from the germline V gene are DFQATT and SNEGSKA (reference sequence). CDR3 nucleotide sequence: TGCAGTGCTAGAGAGGGAGGGCCCGAGAACACTGAAGCTTTCTTT. Translating it yields CSAREGGPENTEAFF.